These 30 T cell receptor beta chains were sequenced from one sample in a study of cytomegalovirus exposure and HLA in healthy donors (dated by TCRdb to about 2017). Receptor libraries were prepared by the immunoSEQ multiplex PCR assay. The multiplex PCR relied on a mix of 60 forward primers for TCR Vbeta segments and 13 reverse primers for TCR Jbeta segments. Here the immuneACCESS table is served through TCRdb, limited to in-frame sequences with V and J called. Missing clones are a known gap in these copies; in checked studies unresolved V genes cover under half, and the rest lacks a known reason. Within this sample are 85,000 to 100,000 clones, with approximately 84% of them counted one time only. The top ten clones comprise 5.5% to 6.5% of the sample. The sample taken for sequencing was PBMCs. These receptors were collected from a woman aged 18-30 years in good health and CMV-seropositive.

The gene calls are TRBV15 and TRBJ1-2; D is uncertain. Trimming took off 1 base at V and 4 bases at J, with 4 bases between the two ends. Per the germline V gene, CDR1 is LNHNV and CDR2 is YYDKDF (reference sequence). CDR3 size: 12 residues. The CDR3 DNA reads as TGTGCCACCAGCAGAGTCCGCTATGGCTACACCTTC. Its protein product is CATSRVRYGYTF. Together with reference TRBV15 and TRBJ1-2, the CDR3 gives the full variable domain: DAMVIQNPRYQVTQFGKPVTLSCSQTLNHNVMYWYQQKSSQAPKLLFHYYDKDFNNEADTPDNFQSRRPNTSFCFLDIRSPGLGDTAMYLCATSRVRYGYTFGSGTRLTVV.

The chain has TRBV12-5 and TRBJ2-2, with D unresolved. The V end was cut by 6 bases, the J end by 5 bases, with 7 bases between. Germline V CDR1 and CDR2: LGHNT, FRNRAP. CDR3 length: 12 residues. CDR3 bases: TGTGCTAGTGGATCAGGAACCGGGGAGCTGTTTTTT. Amino acid sequence: CASGSGTGELFF.

The chain is built from TRBV28 and TRBJ1-5, with 7 bases identical to TRBD1. The CDR3 loop spans 14 amino acids. Germline V gives CDR1 MDHEN, CDR2 SYDVKM. V lost 7 bases, J lost 4 bases, and 7 bases stayed unmatched. Written as DNA, the CDR3 is TGTGCCAGCACACCGGGACAGCATAATCAGCCCCAGCATTTT. It codes for CASTPGQHNQPQHF.

This chain uses TRBV29-1 with TRBJ1-1, with D maybe TRBD1 (6 bases). V gave up 4 bases and J gave up 4 bases, with 16 bases separating them. Germline CDR1 SQVTM, CDR2 ANQGSEA. The CDR3 extends over 14 amino acids. The chain's CDR3 is CSVANRASGTEAFF. The CDR3 DNA reads TGCAGCGTTGCTAACAGGGCGAGTGGCACTGAAGCTTTCTTT.

This clone was picked up one time. The genes are TRBV7-9 and TRBJ2-1, with 11 bases identical to TRBD2. From germline, CDR1 is SEHNR and CDR2 FQNEAQ (reference sequence). The V and J ends lost 5 bases and 5 bases, in that order; junction bases with no gene match: 5. CDR3 length: 15 amino acids. The CDR3: CASSELAGVDNEQFF. CDR3 nucleotides: TGTGCCAGCAGCGAACTAGCGGGAGTGGACAATGAGCAGTTCTTC.

The rearrangement joins TRBV6-5 to TRBJ1-5; 7 nucleotides agree with TRBD1. J lost 6 bases, V lost 6 bases, and 8 bases had no gene match. The CDR3 covers 14 residues. CDR1 and CDR2 (germline): MNHEY, SVGAGI. In DNA, the CDR3 is TGTGCCAGCAGGACAGGGCCGGCGGGTCAGCCCCAGCATTTT. Amino acids: CASRTGPAGQPQHF.

The chain joins TRBV7-2 to TRBJ2-7; 7 positions match TRBD2. This CDR3 contains 14 residues. Germline values: CDR1 SGHTA, CDR2 FQGNSA. The V and J ends lost 5 bases and 4 bases, in that order; junction bases with no gene match: 8. In nucleotides, the CDR3 is TGTGCCAGCAGCGTCCGGGACTATCGTTACGAGCAGTACTTC. This encodes CASSVRDYRYEQYF.

This clone was observed a handful of times. This chain joins TRBV10-2 and TRBJ1-2; 7 bases are a match to TRBD1. This CDR3 comprises 14 residues. CDR1 WSHSY and CDR2 SAAADI come from the germline V gene. V trimming: 0 bases; J trimming: 2 bases; junction bases outside the gene matches: 0. The CDR3 is CASSESGQNYGYTF. In nucleotides, the CDR3 is TGCGCCAGCAGTGAGTCGGGACAGAACTATGGCTACACCTTC.

The sample holds a few counts of this clone. The rearrangement links TRBV6-6 to TRBJ1-1, with 7 bases matching TRBD1. Germline V gene data show CDR1 as MNHNY and CDR2 as SVGAGI (reference sequence). This CDR3 is built from 15 residues. V lost 5 bases and J lost 6; bases outside the gene matches: 12. CDR3 sequence: CASSKGRDSDAEAFF. CDR3 coding DNA: TGTGCCAGCAGTAAAGGCCGGGACAGTGACGCTGAAGCTTTCTTT.

V is TRBV7-9 and J is TRBJ2-3, with TRBD2 matching 9 bases. Germline V gene lookup returns CDR1 SEHNR and CDR2 FQNEAQ (reference sequence). The trim removed 1 base at V and 2 bases at J, leaving 10 bases unmatched. This CDR3 has 18 residues. The CDR3, as DNA: TGTGCCAGCAGCTTAGGGGGACTAGCATCATCTAACACAGATACGCAGTATTTT. Its protein is CASSLGGLASSNTDTQYF.

This clone was seen just once. The V gene is TRBV27, the J gene TRBJ1-6, with a tentative D call TRBD1 (5 bases). The CDR3 is 11 residues long. Trimming removed 4 bases from V and 16 bases from J, with 11 bases in between. Germline V CDR1 and CDR2: MNHEY, SMNVEV (reference sequence). The CDR3, as DNA: TGTGCCAGCAGTTCCCAGGGAGGACTCCACTTT. Amino acids: CASSSQGGLHF.

The rearrangement links TRBV27 to TRBJ2-7, with D unclear. CDR3 length: 13 amino acids. The V end lost 5 bases, the J end lost 0 bases, and 8 bases lay between the germline ends. The germline V gene has CDR1 MNHEY and CDR2 SMNVEV (reference sequence). Here the CDR3 DNA reads TGTGCCAGCAGTGTATACAGCTCCTACGAGCAGTACTTC. Translating gives CASSVYSSYEQYF.

With regard to this clone: The DNA is omitted, as the CDR3 cannot be located on it reliably, and the CDR3 follows TCRdb's listing. This chain joins TRBV28 and TRBJ2-3; TRBD2 was called by the table and not checked on the DNA. CDR1 is MDHEN and CDR2 is SYDVKM in the germline V gene. The CDR3 adds up to 19 amino acids, both ends counted. This chain's CDR3 is CASSLTGTFFGPDRYTQYF.

The V call is TRBV18, the J call TRBJ2-5; D is unclear. The CDR3 contains 14 residues. From germline, CDR1 is KGHSH and CDR2 LQKENI. With 0 bases removed from V and 1 base from J, the gap between germline ends came to 6 bases. CDR3 DNA: TGTGCCAGCTCACCACCAGCTAGCCAAGAGACCCAGTACTTC. Amino acid sequence: CASSPPASQETQYF.

The chain carries TRBV7-3 and TRBJ2-3; no definite D call. The V gene lost 1 base and the J gene lost 6 bases, with 8 bases spanning the gap. Germline lookup yields CDR1 SGHTA and CDR2 FQGTGA. This CDR3 spans 13 amino acids. The CDR3 reads CASSLRSMDTQYF. CDR3 nucleotides: TGTGCCAGCAGCTTAAGGAGCATGGATACGCAGTATTTT.

This sequence joins TRBV7-2 and TRBJ1-2, with D perhaps TRBD1 (5 bases). This CDR3 comprises 17 residues. Trimming removed 7 bases from V and 2 bases from J, with 23 bases in between. Germline V gene data show CDR1 as SGHTA and CDR2 as FQGNSA. CDR3 DNA sequence: TGTGCCAGCACCCAAACCTCCGGGGGTTACTTGAACTATGGCTACACCTTC. This translates into CASTQTSGGYLNYGYTF.

The chain uses TRBV6-5 and TRBJ1-1; D possibly corresponds to TRBD1 (6 bases). V dropped 2 bases and J dropped 6 bases, with 19 bases sitting between them. The CDR3 totals 16 residues. Germline CDR1 is MNHEY and CDR2 is SVGAGI. CDR3 nucleotides: TGTGCCAGCAGTTACGGGGGCGGGGGAAGAGGGGCTGAAGCTTTCTTT. It specifies CASSYGGGGRGAEAFF.

The CDR3 coding sequence is TGTGCCAGCAGAGTGACGCGGGCGGGAGGCACAGATACGCAGTATTTT. It translates to CASRVTRAGGTDTQYF. This chain uses TRBV28 with TRBJ2-3; 7 nucleotides line up with TRBD2. The germline gives CDR1 MDHEN, CDR2 SYDVKM. The CDR3 is 16 residues long. Germline trimming cut 6 bases from V and 1 base from J; bases unmatched to any gene: 10.

The chain has TRBV15 and TRBJ2-7, with D perhaps TRBD2 (6 bases). The CDR3 has 15 residues. V gave up 1 base and J gave up 5 bases, with 15 bases separating them. Germline loops: CDR1 LNHNV, CDR2 YYDKDF (reference sequence). The DNA for the CDR3 is TGTGCCACCAGCAGAGGGGGGACCGGGGAGGACGAGCAGTACTTC. Translation: CATSRGGTGEDEQYF.

The chain uses TRBV4-1 and TRBJ2-2, with D possibly being TRBD1 (6 bases). CDR3 size: 15 residues. V dropped 5 bases and J dropped 3 bases, with 13 bases sitting between them. Germline CDR1 is MGHRA and CDR2 is YSYEKL. CDR3 in DNA: TGCGCCAGCAGCTATCGGACAGTTGACACCGGGGAGCTGTTTTTT. This encodes CASSYRTVDTGELFF.

The V call is TRBV19, the J call TRBJ1-1; TRBD1 matches 9 bases. This CDR3 has 18 amino acids. Looked up from germline, CDR1 is LNHDA and CDR2 is SQIVND (reference sequence). The V segment lost 4 bases and the J segment 1 base; nucleotides outside the gene matches: 13. The CDR3 bases are TGTGCCAGTAGTAGGTTCGGACAGGGGCGCTTCAGGAACACTGAAGCTTTCTTT. Its protein is CASSRFGQGRFRNTEAFF. The full variable domain, its missing parts supplied by reference TRBV19 and TRBJ1-1, is DGGITQSPKYLFRKEGQNVTLSCEQNLNHDAMYWYRQDPGQGLRLIYYSQIVNDFQKGDIAEGYSVSREKKESFPLTVTSAQKNPTAFYLCASSRFGQGRFRNTEAFFGQGTRLTVV.

This chain connects TRBV2 to TRBJ1-5; D is unresolved. In germline, CDR1 is SNHLY, CDR2 FYNNEI. The CDR3 has 15 amino acids. V lost 1 base and J lost 2, with 9 bases in between. The CDR3 DNA sequence: TGTGCCAGCAGTGAAGGCCTAAGAGGCAATCAGCCCCAGCATTTT. This codes for CASSEGLRGNQPQHF.

The chain joins TRBV7-9 to TRBJ1-2, with no clear D. CDR1 and CDR2 from the germline V gene are SEHNR and FQNEAQ (reference sequence). The length of the CDR3 is 14 residues. V dropped 2 bases and J dropped 0 bases, with 7 bases sitting between them. CDR3 bases: TGTGCCAGCAGCTTACCGGTGGCTAACTATGGCTACACCTTC. As protein: CASSLPVANYGYTF.

The table lists this clone with a count of one. This sequence joins TRBV5-1 and TRBJ2-5; D is ambiguous. CDR1 and CDR2 from the germline V gene are SGHRS and YFSETQ. Trimming pared 1 base from V and 2 bases from J, leaving 6 bases between. The CDR3 sequence is 13 residues long. The CDR3 sequence: CASSLLLQETQYF. In nucleotides, the CDR3 is TGCGCCAGCAGCTTGTTATTGCAAGAGACCCAGTACTTC.

J is TRBJ2-5 and V is TRBV7-2; D might be TRBD1 (5 bases). CDR1 SGHTA and CDR2 FQGNSA come from the germline V gene. CDR3 size: 14 residues. Trimming shortened V by 7 bases and J by 6 bases, and 18 bases separated the two germline ends. The CDR3 bases are TGTGCCAGCACCATTGTAATGGGGCGTAAGACCCAGTACTTC. Amino acids: CASTIVMGRKTQYF.

The chain combines TRBV6-6 with TRBJ1-5; D unresolved. The CDR3 has 13 amino acids. V was shortened by 6 bases and J by 5 bases, with 11 bases between the two germline ends. Germline V gives CDR1 MNHNY, CDR2 SVGAGI (reference sequence). The CDR3 region is CASRIRVDQPQHF. The CDR3 DNA reads TGTGCCAGCAGAATAAGAGTGGATCAGCCCCAGCATTTT.

This sequence joins TRBV5-1 and TRBJ1-1, with a possible D match to TRBD1 (5 bases). The CDR3 spans 16 residues. V lost 4 bases and J 1 base, leaving 17 bases between the germline ends. Per germline, CDR1 SGHRS and CDR2 YFSETQ. The CDR3 sequence is CASSRGTVGPNTEAFF. In DNA form, the CDR3 reads TGCGCCAGCAGCAGGGGAACAGTGGGGCCGAACACTGAAGCTTTCTTT.

This chain joins TRBV18 and TRBJ2-3; 9 bases are a match to TRBD2. V lost 2 bases to trimming and J lost 4 bases; unmatched junction nucleotides: 1. The CDR3 spans 14 residues. The germline gives CDR1 KGHSH, CDR2 LQKENI. DNA for the CDR3: TGTGCCAGCTCACCAGCGGGGGGGCCAGATACGCAGTATTTT. This codes for CASSPAGGPDTQYF. The full variable domain, with the rest looked up from reference TRBV18 and TRBJ2-3, is NAGVMQNPRHLVRRRGQEARLRCSPMKGHSHVYWYRQLPEEGLKFMVYLQKENIIDESGMPKERFSAEFPKEGPSILRIQQVVRGDSAAYFCASSPAGGPDTQYFGPGTRLTVL.

The chain uses TRBV6-1 and TRBJ2-2, with TRBD1 matching 10 bases. This CDR3 region has 15 residues. Unmatched junction bases numbered 9, after V lost 8 bases and J lost 6 bases. CDR1 and CDR2 (germline): MNHNS, SASEGT. CDR3 region: CASLWDRGSSGELFF. In DNA form, the CDR3 reads TGTGCCAGCCTATGGGACAGGGGTTCCTCCGGGGAGCTGTTTTTT.

This sequence joins TRBV5-4 and TRBJ1-6, with D possibly matching TRBD1 (5 bases). The CDR3 spans 15 residues. Germline lookup yields CDR1 SGHNT and CDR2 YYREEE (reference sequence). Deletions cut 2 bases from V and 2 bases from J, with 8 bases between. CDR3 coding DNA: TGTGCCAGCAGCTTCGACAGCGCCTATAATTCACCCCTCCACTTT. Translating it yields CASSFDSAYNSPLHF.